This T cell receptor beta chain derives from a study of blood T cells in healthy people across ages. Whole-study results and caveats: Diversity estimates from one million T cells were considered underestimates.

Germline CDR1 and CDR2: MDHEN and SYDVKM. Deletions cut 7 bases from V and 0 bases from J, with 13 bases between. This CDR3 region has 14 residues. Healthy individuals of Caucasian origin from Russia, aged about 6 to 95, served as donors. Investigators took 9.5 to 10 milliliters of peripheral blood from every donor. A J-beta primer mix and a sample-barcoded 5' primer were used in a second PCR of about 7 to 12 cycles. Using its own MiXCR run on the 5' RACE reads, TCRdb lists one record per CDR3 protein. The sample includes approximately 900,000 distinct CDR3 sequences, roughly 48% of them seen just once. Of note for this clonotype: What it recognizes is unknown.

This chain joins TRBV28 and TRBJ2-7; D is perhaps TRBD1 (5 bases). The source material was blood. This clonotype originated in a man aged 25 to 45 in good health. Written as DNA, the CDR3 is TGTGCCAGCATGAGACAGACCAACTCCTACGAGCAGTACTTC. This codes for CASMRQTNSYEQYF.